Listed below are T cell receptor beta chains from one sample, sequenced in a study of OX40 agonist ivuxolimab in advanced cancers. The method was immunoSEQ multiplex PCR; TCRdb's version includes in-frame clones alone and lacks a portion of them. The profile shows some 86,000 clones, around nine tenths of them singletons. The sequencing used CD4+ or CD8+ T cells sorted from blood, collected in a trial of the OX40 agonist ivuxolimab. These receptors came from an adult with an advanced solid tumor such as melanoma, head and neck, liver or kidney cancer. Both conserved end residues are part of each CDR3. A D gene is named only where the DNA matches it firmly. Some rows mark clone size as missing; the rest say once, few, many or name a class of expanded clone.

size	V	D	J	CDR3	DNA
-	TRBV11-2	-	TRBJ1-2	CASSSYPFSGGTDGYTF	TGTGCCAGCAGCTCGTACCCGTTTTCGGGGGGCACGGATGGCTACACCTTC
-	TRBV6-4	TRBD2	TRBJ2-1	CASSRSGGGYNEQFF	TGTGCCAGCAGTAGGAGCGGGGGGGGGTACAATGAGCAGTTCTTC
-	TRBV7-9	-	TRBJ2-7	CASSLAKGGQYF	TGTGCCAGCAGCTTAGCGAAGGGTGGGCAGTACTTC
few	TRBV7-2	-	TRBJ2-5	CASSPQYVETQYF	TGTGCCAGCAGCCCTCAGTACGTAGAGACCCAGTACTTC
-	TRBV5-5	-	TRBJ1-6	CASSLGARTNSPLHF	TGTGCCAGCAGCTTGGGGGCCCGGACCAATTCACCCCTCCACTTT
once	TRBV28	-	TRBJ2-7	CASSFRPGVYGEQYF	TGTGCCAGCAGTTTCCGGCCAGGGGTCTACGGCGAGCAGTACTTC
few	TRBV14	TRBD2	TRBJ2-7	CASSQERTAGGRYEQYF	TGTGCCAGCAGCCAAGAAAGGACGGCGGGAGGGCGGTACGAGCAGTACTTC
-	TRBV2	-	TRBJ2-7	CASSEGPRPYF	TGTGCCAGCAGTGAGGGGCCTCGACCGTACTTC
-	TRBV7-3	-	TRBJ2-2	CASSSSQAAGELFF	TGTGCCAGCTCATCAAGTCAGGCGGCCGGGGAGCTGTTTTTT
-	TRBV7-8	-	TRBJ2-7	CASSFRAPSYEQYF	TGTGCCAGCAGCTTTAGGGCCCCTTCCTACGAGCAGTACTTC
once	TRBV19	-	TRBJ2-7	CATSGPSHEQYF	TGTGCCACATCCGGGCCAAGCCACGAGCAGTACTTC
once	TRBV6-1	TRBD2	TRBJ2-3	CASLRGGMVTDTQYF	TGTGCCAGCCTTCGGGGAGGGATGGTCACAGATACGCAGTATTTT
-	TRBV5-5	TRBD1	TRBJ1-2	CASSLIQGLLNYGYTF	TGTGCCAGCAGCCTCATACAGGGGCTCCTTAACTATGGCTACACCTTC
few	TRBV4-3	-	TRBJ2-3	CASSSHTESTDTQYF	TGCGCCAGCAGCTCTCATACAGAGTCCACAGATACGCAGTATTTT
-	TRBV19	TRBD1	TRBJ1-5	CASSKGAGNQPQHF	TGTGCCAGTAGTAAGGGGGCGGGGAATCAGCCCCAGCATTTT
-	TRBV11-2	-	TRBJ2-7	CASSPMGRGPYEQYF	TGTGCCAGCAGCCCAATGGGTCGTGGACCCTACGAGCAGTACTTC
once	TRBV11-2	-	TRBJ1-1	CASSLDLYEAFF	TGTGCCAGCAGCTTAGATTTATATGAAGCTTTCTTT
-	TRBV27	-	TRBJ2-3	CASSSPSTDTQYF	TGTGCCAGCAGTTCTCCCTCCACAGATACGCAGTATTTT
once	TRBV6-4	-	TRBJ2-7	CASSLEGGTYEQYF	TGTGCCAGCAGTCTGGAGGGTGGGACCTACGAGCAGTACTTC
-	TRBV27	-	TRBJ1-4	CASSPRTTTLLLNEKLFF	TGTGCCAGCAGTCCCCGGACAACGACTCTACTCCTAAATGAAAAACTGTTTTTT
-	TRBV20-1	-	TRBJ1-1	CSATPGLEAFF	TGCAGTGCTACCCCAGGACTTGAAGCTTTCTTT
-	TRBV27	-	TRBJ2-7	CASSLSGVGSGRAQYF	TGTGCCAGCAGTTTAAGTGGGGTGGGTAGCGGAAGGGCGCAGTACTTC
-	TRBV10-3	-	TRBJ1-2	CAISDPSINYGYTF	TGTGCCATCAGTGATCCATCCATCAACTATGGCTACACCTTC
-	TRBV5-6	-	TRBJ1-2	CASSLFAGDGYTF	TGTGCCAGCAGCTTGTTTGCGGGAGACGGCTACACCTTC
few	TRBV7-3	-	TRBJ2-1	CASSPQGTAFEQFF	TGTGCCAGCAGCCCTCAGGGGACCGCCTTTGAGCAGTTCTTC
-	TRBV6-1	-	TRBJ1-2	CASSELGSRGYTF	TGTGCCAGCAGTGAATTGGGGTCGAGAGGCTACACCTTC
once	TRBV5-1	-	TRBJ1-1	CASSFWTGAEAFF	TGCGCCAGCAGCTTCTGGACCGGGGCTGAAGCTTTCTTT
once	TRBV2	TRBD1	TRBJ2-1	CASSELGRWGQRQNYNEQFF	TGTGCCAGCAGTGAATTGGGTCGGTGGGGACAGCGCCAAAACTACAATGAGCAGTTCTTC
-	TRBV5-1	TRBD1	TRBJ1-2	CASSLVTGGDGYTF	TGCGCCAGCAGCTTGGTGACAGGGGGCGACGGCTACACCTTC